These 4 T cell receptor beta chains originate from one sample sequenced in a study of T cell responses to AZD1222 COVID-19 vaccine (TCRdb year 2021). This sample's time point label indicates: baseline before first vaccination. Library prep was done by the immunoSEQ multiplex PCR assay. Sourced from immuneACCESS, this table was stored by TCRdb with only in-frame sequences that have V and J called. A share of the clones is absent; for the studies checked, an unresolved V gene accounts for under half, and the remainder has no known explanation. The sample includes 150,000 to 200,000 clones, with 90% observed a single time. The ten largest clones capture approximately 3% of the sample. The sample consisted of peripheral blood, taken on day 0 of AZD1222 vaccination. The receptor source for this set is an adult in good health.

The rearrangement links TRBV15 to TRBJ2-1, with 8 positions matching TRBD1. V lost 3 bases to trimming and J lost 15 bases; unmatched junction nucleotides: 7. Germline CDR1 and CDR2: LNHNV and YYDKDF (reference sequence). This CDR3 comprises 12 residues. CDR3 loop: CATSRGTGPWFF. The DNA of the CDR3 is TGTGCCACCAGCAGGGGGACAGGCCCTTGGTTCTTC. Filled out from reference TRBV15 and TRBJ2-1, the complete variable domain reads DAMVIQNPRYQVTQFGKPVTLSCSQTLNHNVMYWYQQKSSQAPKLLFHYYDKDFNNEADTPDNFQSRRPNTSFCFLDIRSPGLGDTAMYLCATSRGTGPWFFGPGTRLTVL.

This clone was recorded only once. The chain employs TRBV15 and TRBJ2-4; D tentatively reads TRBD1 or TRBD2 (5 bases each). Trimming stripped 1 base from V and 0 bases from J, with 7 bases between. Germline loops: CDR1 LNHNV, CDR2 YYDKDF (reference sequence). This CDR3 is 15 amino acids long. Written as DNA, the CDR3 is TGTGCCACCAGCAGAGGAGGGGTAGCCAAAAACATTCAGTACTTC. Amino acid sequence: CATSRGGVAKNIQYF. The whole variable domain, remainder taken from reference TRBV15 and TRBJ2-4, is DAMVIQNPRYQVTQFGKPVTLSCSQTLNHNVMYWYQQKSSQAPKLLFHYYDKDFNNEADTPDNFQSRRPNTSFCFLDIRSPGLGDTAMYLCATSRGGVAKNIQYFGAGTRLSVL.

This chain joins TRBV7-6 and TRBJ2-5; tentatively, D is TRBD1 or TRBD2 (6 bases each). Germline-derived CDR1 and CDR2 are SGHVS and FNYEAQ. V dropped 5 bases and J dropped 0 bases, with 25 bases sitting between them. The CDR3 spans 19 residues. The CDR3 nucleotides are TGTGCCAGCAGCCCAGCAATACATTTAACAGGGAGGAACCAAGAGACCCAGTACTTC. Protein: CASSPAIHLTGRNQETQYF.

The V gene is TRBV5-4, the J gene TRBJ1-2, with D possibly TRBD1 on 5 matching bases. Deletions cut 3 bases from V and 4 bases from J, with 13 bases between. CDR1 and CDR2 (germline): SGHNT, YYREEE (reference sequence). This CDR3 spans 14 amino acids. CDR3 nucleotide sequence: TGTGCCAGCAGCTCCCCCGACAGAACCTATGGCTACACCTTC. Translation gives CASSSPDRTYGYTF.